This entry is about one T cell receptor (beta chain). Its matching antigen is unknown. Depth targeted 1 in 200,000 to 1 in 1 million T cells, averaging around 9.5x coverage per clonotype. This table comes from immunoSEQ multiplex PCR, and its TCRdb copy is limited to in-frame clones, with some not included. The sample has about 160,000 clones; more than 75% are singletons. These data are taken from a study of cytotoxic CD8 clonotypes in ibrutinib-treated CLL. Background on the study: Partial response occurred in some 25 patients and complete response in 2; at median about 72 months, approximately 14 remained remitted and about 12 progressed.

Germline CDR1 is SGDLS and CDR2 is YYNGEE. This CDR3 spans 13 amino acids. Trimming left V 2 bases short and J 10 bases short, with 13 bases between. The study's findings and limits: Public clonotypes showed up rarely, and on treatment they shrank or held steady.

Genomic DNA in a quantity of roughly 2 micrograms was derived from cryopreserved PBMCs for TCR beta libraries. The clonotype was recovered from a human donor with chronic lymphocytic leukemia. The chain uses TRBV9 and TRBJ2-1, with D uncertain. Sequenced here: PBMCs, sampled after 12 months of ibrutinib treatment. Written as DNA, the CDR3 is TGTGCCAGCAGCGTTTTAGGTAATTCCGAGCAGTTCTTC. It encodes CASSVLGNSEQFF. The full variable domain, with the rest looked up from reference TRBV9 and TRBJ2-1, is DSGVTQTPKHLITATGQRVTLRCSPRSGDLSVYWYQQSLDQGLQFLIQYYNGEERAKGNILERFSAQQFPDLHSELNLSSLELGDSALYFCASSVLGNSEQFFGPGTRLTVL.